A single sample is the source of the 12 T cell receptor beta chains below, sequenced in a study of beta chain features in type 1 diabetes. Sequenced material consisted of expressed TCRB transcripts (all of the isolated RNA was reverse transcribed). Assay: immunoSEQ multiplex PCR; the TCRdb copy retains only in-frame clones and omits some. The table has about 930,000 clones, roughly 15% seen once. The sequencing input was naive CD4+ T cells from blood. These receptors came from a woman younger than 30 in good health.

This clone occurred a few times. The genes are TRBV20-1 and TRBJ2-7; no firm D call. This CDR3 has 11 amino acids. Per the germline V gene, CDR1 is DFQATT and CDR2 is SNEGSKA (reference sequence). Trimming took off 5 bases at V and 6 bases at J, with 11 bases between the two ends. Here the CDR3 DNA reads TGCAGTGCTGGGTGTCTGTGCGAGCAGTACTTC. It is translated as CSAGCLCEQYF.

The J gene is TRBJ2-3, the V gene TRBV11-2; 9 nucleotides align to TRBD2. The CDR3 contains 16 residues. CDR1 SGHAT and CDR2 FQNNGV come from the germline V gene. V dropped 5 bases and J dropped 0; count of bases not matched to a gene: 6. The CDR3 DNA follows: TGTGCCAGCAGCCTTAGCGGGAGAGTGAGCACAGATACGCAGTATTTT. Its translation: CASSLSGRVSTDTQYF.

This clone was observed a handful of times. The CDR3 nucleotides are TGTGCCAGCAGCCCCGGTTTTGGCTCTGGAAACACCATATATTTT. Amino acids: CASSPGFGSGNTIYF. The V gene is TRBV14, the J gene TRBJ1-3; D is unclear. The V gene lost 4 bases and the J gene lost 0 bases, with 10 bases spanning the gap. The CDR3 loop spans 15 amino acids. CDR1 and CDR2 (germline): SGHDN, FVKESK.

V is TRBV6-6 and J is TRBJ2-7; D gene uncertain. Trimming stripped 4 bases from V and 3 bases from J, with 10 bases between. The CDR3 spans 13 residues. Germline CDR1 is MNHNY and CDR2 is SVGAGI (reference sequence). The DNA for the CDR3 is TGTGCCAGCAGTTCATCAGACCTCTACGAGCAGTACTTC. This encodes CASSSSDLYEQYF.

The chain links TRBV11-2 to TRBJ2-1; 8 positions agree with TRBD2. The J segment lost 7 bases and the V segment lost 6 bases, leaving 8 bases of the junction unmatched. Germline lookup yields CDR1 SGHAT and CDR2 FQNNGV. CDR3 size: 14 residues. The CDR3 sequence: CASRRGGRSNEQFF. In nucleotides, the CDR3 is TGTGCCAGCAGGCGGGGCGGGAGGTCGAATGAGCAGTTCTTC.

This clone was counted a few times. V gene TRBV5-1 combines with J gene TRBJ2-2; 14 bases are shared with TRBD2. Germline CDR1 and CDR2: SGHRS and YFSETQ. With 3 bases clipped from V and 8 bases from J, the junction kept 12 bases outside the gene matches. The CDR3 is 18 amino acids. The CDR3 nucleotides are TGCGCCAGCAGCTGGCGACCCGGGACTAGCGGGAGTGTTGGGGAGCTGTTTTTT. It codes for CASSWRPGTSGSVGELFF.

In its sample, this clone was seen a few times. The chain couples TRBV5-1 to TRBJ2-5; 9 bases fit TRBD1. Germline CDR1 and CDR2: SGHRS and YFSETQ. J was trimmed by 5 bases and V by 2 bases; bases with no gene match: 10. CDR3 size: 16 residues. The CDR3 here is CASSLRPTGGTETQYF. In DNA, the CDR3 is TGCGCCAGCAGCTTAAGGCCAACAGGGGGCACGGAGACCCAGTACTTC.

Details on this clone: In the same sample, other DNA sequences code for this CDR3. In nucleotides, the CDR3 is TGCAGTGCATCAGGGTACAATGAGCAGTTCTTC. This sequence encodes CSASGYNEQFF. This chain uses TRBV20-1 with TRBJ2-1, with a weak D call TRBD1 (5 bases). Looked up from germline, CDR1 is DFQATT and CDR2 is SNEGSKA (reference sequence). This CDR3 has 11 residues. Trimming took off 6 bases at V and 4 bases at J, with 7 bases between the two ends.

This sequence joins TRBV28 and TRBJ1-5, with TRBD1 as a possible D gene (5 bases). The CDR3 has 15 amino acids. V was trimmed by 7 bases and J by 10 bases, leaving 23 bases between them. The V gene's germline CDR1 is MDHEN and CDR2 SYDVKM. CDR3 DNA: TGTGCCAGCATCGACGCTGGGGGTCGCTGGTCACCCCAGCATTTT. As protein: CASIDAGGRWSPQHF.

Only a few counts were recorded for this clone. The V call is TRBV9, the J call TRBJ2-7, with D uncertain. CDR3 length: 14 residues. Deletions cut 0 bases from V and 2 bases from J, with 9 bases between. From germline, CDR1 is SGDLS and CDR2 YYNGEE. The CDR3 protein is CASSVEVGPYEQYF. CDR3 DNA: TGTGCCAGCAGCGTAGAGGTTGGGCCCTACGAGCAGTACTTC.

The chain couples TRBV28 to TRBJ2-7, with unresolved D. Deletions cut 2 bases from V and 2 bases from J, with 7 bases between. The CDR3 is made up of 13 amino acids. Germline V CDR1 and CDR2: MDHEN, SYDVKM. The CDR3 DNA sequence: TGTGCCAGCAGTTTAACAGCTACCTACGAGCAGTACTTC. Translation: CASSLTATYEQYF.

V gene TRBV7-3 combines with J gene TRBJ2-7; possibly TRBD1 or TRBD2 for D (5 bases each). Germline lookup yields CDR1 SGHTA and CDR2 FQGTGA. The CDR3 spans 14 residues. V was shortened by 2 bases and J by 6 bases, with 14 bases between the two germline ends. As DNA, the CDR3 is TGTGCCAGCAGCTTACTGGGACCCTCAGGCGAGCAGTACTTC. Translating gives CASSLLGPSGEQYF.